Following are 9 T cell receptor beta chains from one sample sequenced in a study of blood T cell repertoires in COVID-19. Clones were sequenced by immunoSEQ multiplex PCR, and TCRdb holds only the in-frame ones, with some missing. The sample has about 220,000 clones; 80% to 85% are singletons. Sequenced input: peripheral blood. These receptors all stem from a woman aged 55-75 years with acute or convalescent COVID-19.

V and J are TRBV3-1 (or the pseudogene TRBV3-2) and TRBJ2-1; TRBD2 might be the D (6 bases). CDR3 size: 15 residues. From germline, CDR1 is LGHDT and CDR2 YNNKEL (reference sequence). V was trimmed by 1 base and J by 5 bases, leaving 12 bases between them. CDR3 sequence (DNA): TGTGCCAGCAGCCAAGGTCCCGGGGGAAACAATGAGCAGTTCTTC. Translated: CASSQGPGGNNEQFF.

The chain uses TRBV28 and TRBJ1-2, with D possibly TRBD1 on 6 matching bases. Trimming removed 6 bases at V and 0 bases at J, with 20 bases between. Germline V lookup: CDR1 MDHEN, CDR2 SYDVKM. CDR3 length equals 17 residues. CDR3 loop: CASSQTGFSISNYGYTF. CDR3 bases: TGTGCCAGCAGCCAAACAGGGTTCTCTATTTCTAACTATGGCTACACCTTC.

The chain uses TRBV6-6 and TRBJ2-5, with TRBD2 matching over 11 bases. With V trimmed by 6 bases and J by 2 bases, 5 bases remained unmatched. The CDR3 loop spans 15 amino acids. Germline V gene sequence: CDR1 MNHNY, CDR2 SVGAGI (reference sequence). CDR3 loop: CASRSGLAAQETQYF. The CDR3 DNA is TGTGCCAGCAGGTCGGGACTAGCGGCACAAGAGACCCAGTACTTC.

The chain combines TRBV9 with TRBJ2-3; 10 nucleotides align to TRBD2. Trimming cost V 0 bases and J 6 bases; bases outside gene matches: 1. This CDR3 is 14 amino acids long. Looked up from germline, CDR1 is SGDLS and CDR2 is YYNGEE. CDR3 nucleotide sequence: TGTGCCAGCAGCGTAGAGCGGGGGGGCGATACGCAGTATTTT. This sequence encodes CASSVERGGDTQYF.

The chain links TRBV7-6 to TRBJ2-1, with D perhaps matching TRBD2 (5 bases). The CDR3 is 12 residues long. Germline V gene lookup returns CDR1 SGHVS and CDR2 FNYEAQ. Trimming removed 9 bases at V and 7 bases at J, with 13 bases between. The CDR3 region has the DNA TGTGCCAGAGGCCTGGAGGAAAATGAGCAGTTCTTC. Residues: CARGLEENEQFF.

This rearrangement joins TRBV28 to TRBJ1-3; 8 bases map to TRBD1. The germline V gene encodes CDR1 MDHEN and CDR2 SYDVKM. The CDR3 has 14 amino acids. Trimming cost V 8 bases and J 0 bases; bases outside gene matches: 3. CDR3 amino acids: CASHRGNSGNTIYF. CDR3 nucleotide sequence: TGTGCCAGCCACAGGGGGAACTCTGGAAACACCATATATTTT. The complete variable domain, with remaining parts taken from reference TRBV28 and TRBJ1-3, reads DVKVTQSSRYLVKRTGEKVFLECVQDMDHENMFWYRQDPGLGLRLIYFSYDVKMKEKGDIPEGYSVSREKKERFSLILESASTNQTSMYLCASHRGNSGNTIYFGEGSWLTVV.

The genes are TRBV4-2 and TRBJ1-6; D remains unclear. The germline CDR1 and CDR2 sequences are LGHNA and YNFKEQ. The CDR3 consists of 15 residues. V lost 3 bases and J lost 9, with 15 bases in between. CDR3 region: CASSQATRIGSPLHF. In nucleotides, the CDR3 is TGTGCCAGCAGCCAGGCGACACGGATAGGTTCACCCCTCCACTTT.

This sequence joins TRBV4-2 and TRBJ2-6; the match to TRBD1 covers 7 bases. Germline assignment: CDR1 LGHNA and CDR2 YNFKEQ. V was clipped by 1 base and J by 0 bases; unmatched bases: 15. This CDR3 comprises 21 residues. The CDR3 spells CASSQAPTGFTPSSGANVLTF. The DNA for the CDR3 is TGTGCCAGCAGCCAAGCACCGACAGGGTTTACCCCCAGCTCTGGGGCCAACGTCCTGACTTTC.

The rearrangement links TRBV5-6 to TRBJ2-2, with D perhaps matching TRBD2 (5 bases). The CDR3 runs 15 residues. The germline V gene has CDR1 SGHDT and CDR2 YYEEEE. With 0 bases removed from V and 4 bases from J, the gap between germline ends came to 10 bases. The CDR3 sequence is CASSLEGEGTGELFF. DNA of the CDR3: TGTGCCAGCAGCTTGGAGGGAGAGGGCACCGGGGAGCTGTTTTTT.